The 15 T cell receptor beta chains reported below all come from one sample, sequenced in a study of cytomegalovirus exposure and HLA in healthy donors. Primers for the PCR totalled 60 Vbeta and 13 Jbeta. Data came from immunoSEQ multiplex PCR; TCRdb stores just in-frame clones and leaves some out. The listing records approximately 120,000 clones. The sequencing sample was made of PBMCs. The receptors derive from a woman in her sixties in good health and CMV-seronegative.

The CDR3 nucleotides read TGTGCCAGTAGTATAGGACAGGGCCGACCCAACACTGAAGCTTTCTTT. Its protein is CASSIGQGRPNTEAFF. This chain uses TRBV19 with TRBJ1-1; 7 bases are a match to TRBD1. This CDR3 comprises 16 residues. Germline values: CDR1 LNHDA, CDR2 SQIVND (reference sequence). The V gene end was trimmed by 1 base and the J gene end by 2 bases; junction bases not matched to a gene: 7.

V is TRBV28 and J is TRBJ1-2; maybe TRBD1 (5 bases). The CDR3 spans 11 residues. The V gene lost 8 bases and the J gene lost 5 bases, with 9 bases spanning the gap. Looked up from germline, CDR1 is MDHEN and CDR2 is SYDVKM. The DNA for the CDR3 is TGTGCCAGCGCCGGGGGGTATGGCTACACCTTC. Translated, it gives CASAGGYGYTF.

CDR3 sequence reads: CASSLHGVGAGELFF. CDR3 in DNA: TGTGCCAGCAGCTTACATGGGGTCGGGGCCGGGGAGCTGTTTTTT. The chain joins TRBV7-3 to TRBJ2-2, with a possible D match to TRBD2 (5 bases). Germline-derived CDR1 and CDR2 are SGHTA and FQGTGA. The V end lost 2 bases, the J end lost 6 bases, and 13 bases lay between the germline ends. The CDR3 has 15 amino acids.

The rearrangement joins TRBV27 to TRBJ2-2; D is uncertain. Trimming removed 5 bases from V and 3 bases from J, with 13 bases in between. Germline CDR1 and CDR2: MNHEY and SMNVEV (reference sequence). There are 15 residues in the CDR3. The CDR3 bases are TGTGCCAGCAGTCCGCGGTCCAGAGACACCGGGGAGCTGTTTTTT. It is translated as CASSPRSRDTGELFF.

V usage is TRBV27 and J usage is TRBJ2-2; the D is unclear. With 4 bases removed from V and 4 bases from J, the gap between germline ends came to 4 bases. CDR1 and CDR2 from the germline V gene are MNHEY and SMNVEV (reference sequence). The CDR3 has 12 amino acids. CDR3 amino acids: CASSSGTGELFF. The CDR3 coding sequence is TGTGCCAGCAGTTCAGGCACCGGGGAGCTGTTTTTT.

The rearrangement joins TRBV2 to TRBJ2-3; the match to TRBD2 covers 11 bases. V trimming: 4 bases; J trimming: 5 bases; junction bases outside the gene matches: 8. This CDR3 spans 16 amino acids. Germline-derived CDR1 and CDR2 are SNHLY and FYNNEI. The CDR3 sequence is CASSVPPSGGRDTQYF. The DNA for the CDR3 is TGTGCCAGCAGTGTTCCGCCTAGCGGGGGGAGAGATACGCAGTATTTT.

V and J are TRBV10-2 and TRBJ1-2; 9 bases agree with TRBD1. Per the germline V gene, CDR1 is WSHSY and CDR2 is SAAADI. The CDR3 totals 17 residues. The V segment lost 2 bases and the J segment 2 bases; nucleotides outside the gene matches: 9. CDR3 loop: CASSEQGTGWLNYGYTF. CDR3 sequence (DNA): TGCGCCAGCAGTGAGCAAGGGACAGGGTGGTTGAACTATGGCTACACCTTC.

V usage is TRBV5-4 and J usage is TRBJ2-5, with D maybe TRBD2 (6 bases). Trimming pared 4 bases from V and 2 bases from J, leaving 15 bases between. There are 15 residues in the CDR3. Germline lookup yields CDR1 SGHNT and CDR2 YYREEE (reference sequence). The CDR3 DNA reads as TGTGCCAGCAGCCCGGGGGACTTCAAACAAGAGACCCAGTACTTC. Residues: CASSPGDFKQETQYF. Drawing the rest from reference TRBV5-4 and TRBJ2-5, the complete variable domain is ETGVTQSPTHLIKTRGQQVTLRCSSQSGHNTVSWYQQALGQGPQFIFQYYREEENGRGNFPPRFSGLQFPNYSSELNVNALELDDSALYLCASSPGDFKQETQYFGPGTRLLVL.

The rearrangement links TRBV4-1 to TRBJ2-7, with 7 positions matching TRBD2. Per the germline V gene, CDR1 is MGHRA and CDR2 is YSYEKL. Trimming cost V 2 bases and J 4 bases; bases outside gene matches: 8. The CDR3 contains 15 residues. The CDR3 protein is CASSQSGTIGYEQYF. The DNA of the CDR3 is TGCGCCAGCAGCCAATCCGGGACTATCGGTTACGAGCAGTACTTC.

The chain combines TRBV6-1 with TRBJ2-7; 8 nucleotides line up with TRBD2. V was pared by 9 bases and J by 2 bases, with 3 bases of the junction left unmatched. Germline V gene data show CDR1 as MNHNS and CDR2 as SASEGT. The CDR3 has 12 residues. The DNA for the CDR3 is TGTGCCAGTACGCGGGGGGCCTACGAGCAGTACTTC. Protein sequence: CASTRGAYEQYF.

In DNA form, the CDR3 reads TGTGCCAGTAGCGACGGGACAGGGACTTACAATGAGCAGTTCTTC. Encoded protein: CASSDGTGTYNEQFF. The chain combines TRBV19 with TRBJ2-1; TRBD1 matches at 9 bases. Germline CDR1 reads LNHDA; CDR2 reads SQIVND (reference sequence). Trimming at V came to 6 bases and at J to 4 bases, leaving 7 bases not matched to a gene. The CDR3 has 15 amino acids.

This chain links TRBV6-6 with TRBJ1-2, with 10 bases aligning to TRBD1. The CDR3 runs to 13 residues. The germline V gene encodes CDR1 MNHNY and CDR2 SVGAGI (reference sequence). Trimming took 7 bases from V and 8 from J; bases not matched to a gene: 7. CDR3 sequence reads: CASTNDRGLGYTF. The CDR3 bases are TGTGCCAGCACCAACGACAGGGGGCTCGGCTACACCTTC.

The chain has TRBV6-1 and TRBJ2-7, with a weak D call TRBD1 (6 bases). The CDR3 runs 16 residues. V gave up 3 bases and J gave up 0 bases, with 15 bases separating them. Germline CDR1 is MNHNS and CDR2 is SASEGT. For the CDR3, the DNA is TGTGCCAGCAGTGATCCACAGGGCACGGGCTCCTACGAGCAGTACTTC. Translation: CASSDPQGTGSYEQYF.

The V and J genes are TRBV7-9 and TRBJ1-2; 8 bases are a match to TRBD1. The trim removed 2 bases at V and 6 bases at J, leaving 11 bases unmatched. This CDR3 has 16 amino acids. In germline, CDR1 is SEHNR, CDR2 FQNEAQ (reference sequence). The CDR3 coding sequence is TGTGCCAGCAGCTTACTCGGGGACAGGTATTTGAATGGCTACACCTTC. Its protein is CASSLLGDRYLNGYTF.

The V gene is TRBV6-5, the J gene TRBJ1-6; 7 positions agree with TRBD1. J gave up 8 bases and V 5 bases, and 9 bases lay outside the gene matches. The CDR3 sequence is 15 residues long. Germline assignment: CDR1 MNHEY and CDR2 SVGAGI. The chain's CDR3 is CASSAPGQRYSPLHF. The CDR3 DNA sequence: TGTGCCAGCAGTGCCCCGGGACAGCGGTATTCACCCCTCCACTTT.